This entry features one TCR beta chain sequence. The read comes to an end 3 residues before the CDR3 does, leaving the germline J gene to fill in the end. This sample is drawn from a study of T cells in women clearing cervical HPV infection. The CDR3 loop spans 14 amino acids. Trimming took 4 bases from V and 3 from J; bases not matched to a gene: 6. Germline V lookup: CDR1 SGHDT, CDR2 YYEEEE. Sequencing used immunoSEQ multiplex PCR; TCRdb keeps in-frame clones, though not all of them. This sample's clone table lists around 39,000 clones. Material: blood buffy coat. The chain recombines TRBV5-6 with TRBJ2-7; 8 positions agree with TRBD1. This TCR derives from a woman aged 18-69 years with a cervical HPV16 infection that either progressed to CIN3+ or cleared (not recorded which). The CDR3 sequence is CASSIGQGGYEQYF. Incomplete CDR3 DNA: TGTGCCAGCAGCATCGGACAGGGAGGCTACGAG. Full variable domain (missing parts from reference TRBV5-6 and TRBJ2-7): DAGVTQSPTHLIKTRGQQVTLRCSPKSGHDTVSWYQQALGQGPQFIFQYYEEEERQRGNFPDRFSGHQFPNYSSELNVNALLLGDSALYLCASSIGQGGYEQYFGPGTRLTVT.